Below, one TCR beta chain is given with its context. The table lists this clonotype with many counts. This receptor's antigen is unknown. One base away there is no much larger clone; base qualities are not given. This specimen comes from a study of CD8 T cells in ankylosing spondylitis (dated by TCRdb to 2015 to 2018). At the level of the whole study: T cell receptor beta repertoires were profiled in healthy donors and ankylosing spondylitis patients so that disease-linked TCR variants could be found. In total, the full study cohort was made up of over a hundred healthy donors and some 26 ankylosing spondylitis patients. Peripheral blood was sampled, and synovial fluid was also collected from ankylosing spondylitis patients. Findings and caveats that apply to the study as a whole: Some TCR beta motif variants had previously been reported in synovial fluid and blood of reactive arthritis patients, which suggested common disease-initiation mechanisms. In peripheral blood, the disease-linked clones were found at relatively low frequencies and had a CD8+ phenotype. A TCR beta motif of several highly homologous amino acid variants appeared characteristic of blood from ankylosing spondylitis patients. The disease-linked clones were reported as significantly enriched in matched synovial fluid samples from ankylosing spondylitis patients.

The data were produced on an Illumina HiSeq 2500. Quantitative 5'-RACE with molecular barcodes was used to prepare TCR beta libraries. The authors' analysis ran thus. Disease-linked TCR variants were identified with a new computational method built on a probabilistic model of VDJ rearrangement. TCRdb trimmed the raw reads at Q25, called clones with MiXCR and kept productive beta chains. Merged by CDR3 protein, the rows form single entries marked with the most common genes and DNA. The V and J calls follow TCRdb's processing rather than the paper's. The table for this sample lists around 220,000 distinct CDR3 sequences; 8% to 11% of them were counted only once. In total, the top ten clones hold roughly a fifth of the sample. Germline trimming: 7 bases from V, 9 bases from J; junction bases outside gene matches: 7. The CDR3 sequence holds 14 residues, the cysteine and phenylalanine included. The only DNA kept is the CDR3, 42 bases in frame from the first base. The germline V gene provides CDR1 SGDLS and CDR2 YYNGEE.

Sequenced sample: blood, either unsorted or a sorted T cell fraction (not recorded which). The chain was built from TRBV9 and TRBJ2-4; TRBD2 agrees with 13 junctional bases. The sequence was obtained from a male donor with ankylosing spondylitis or in good health (not recorded which). The CDR3 corresponds to CASGGTSGDPIQYF. DNA sequence: TGTGCCAGCGGGGGGACTAGCGGGGATCCCATTCAGTACTTC.